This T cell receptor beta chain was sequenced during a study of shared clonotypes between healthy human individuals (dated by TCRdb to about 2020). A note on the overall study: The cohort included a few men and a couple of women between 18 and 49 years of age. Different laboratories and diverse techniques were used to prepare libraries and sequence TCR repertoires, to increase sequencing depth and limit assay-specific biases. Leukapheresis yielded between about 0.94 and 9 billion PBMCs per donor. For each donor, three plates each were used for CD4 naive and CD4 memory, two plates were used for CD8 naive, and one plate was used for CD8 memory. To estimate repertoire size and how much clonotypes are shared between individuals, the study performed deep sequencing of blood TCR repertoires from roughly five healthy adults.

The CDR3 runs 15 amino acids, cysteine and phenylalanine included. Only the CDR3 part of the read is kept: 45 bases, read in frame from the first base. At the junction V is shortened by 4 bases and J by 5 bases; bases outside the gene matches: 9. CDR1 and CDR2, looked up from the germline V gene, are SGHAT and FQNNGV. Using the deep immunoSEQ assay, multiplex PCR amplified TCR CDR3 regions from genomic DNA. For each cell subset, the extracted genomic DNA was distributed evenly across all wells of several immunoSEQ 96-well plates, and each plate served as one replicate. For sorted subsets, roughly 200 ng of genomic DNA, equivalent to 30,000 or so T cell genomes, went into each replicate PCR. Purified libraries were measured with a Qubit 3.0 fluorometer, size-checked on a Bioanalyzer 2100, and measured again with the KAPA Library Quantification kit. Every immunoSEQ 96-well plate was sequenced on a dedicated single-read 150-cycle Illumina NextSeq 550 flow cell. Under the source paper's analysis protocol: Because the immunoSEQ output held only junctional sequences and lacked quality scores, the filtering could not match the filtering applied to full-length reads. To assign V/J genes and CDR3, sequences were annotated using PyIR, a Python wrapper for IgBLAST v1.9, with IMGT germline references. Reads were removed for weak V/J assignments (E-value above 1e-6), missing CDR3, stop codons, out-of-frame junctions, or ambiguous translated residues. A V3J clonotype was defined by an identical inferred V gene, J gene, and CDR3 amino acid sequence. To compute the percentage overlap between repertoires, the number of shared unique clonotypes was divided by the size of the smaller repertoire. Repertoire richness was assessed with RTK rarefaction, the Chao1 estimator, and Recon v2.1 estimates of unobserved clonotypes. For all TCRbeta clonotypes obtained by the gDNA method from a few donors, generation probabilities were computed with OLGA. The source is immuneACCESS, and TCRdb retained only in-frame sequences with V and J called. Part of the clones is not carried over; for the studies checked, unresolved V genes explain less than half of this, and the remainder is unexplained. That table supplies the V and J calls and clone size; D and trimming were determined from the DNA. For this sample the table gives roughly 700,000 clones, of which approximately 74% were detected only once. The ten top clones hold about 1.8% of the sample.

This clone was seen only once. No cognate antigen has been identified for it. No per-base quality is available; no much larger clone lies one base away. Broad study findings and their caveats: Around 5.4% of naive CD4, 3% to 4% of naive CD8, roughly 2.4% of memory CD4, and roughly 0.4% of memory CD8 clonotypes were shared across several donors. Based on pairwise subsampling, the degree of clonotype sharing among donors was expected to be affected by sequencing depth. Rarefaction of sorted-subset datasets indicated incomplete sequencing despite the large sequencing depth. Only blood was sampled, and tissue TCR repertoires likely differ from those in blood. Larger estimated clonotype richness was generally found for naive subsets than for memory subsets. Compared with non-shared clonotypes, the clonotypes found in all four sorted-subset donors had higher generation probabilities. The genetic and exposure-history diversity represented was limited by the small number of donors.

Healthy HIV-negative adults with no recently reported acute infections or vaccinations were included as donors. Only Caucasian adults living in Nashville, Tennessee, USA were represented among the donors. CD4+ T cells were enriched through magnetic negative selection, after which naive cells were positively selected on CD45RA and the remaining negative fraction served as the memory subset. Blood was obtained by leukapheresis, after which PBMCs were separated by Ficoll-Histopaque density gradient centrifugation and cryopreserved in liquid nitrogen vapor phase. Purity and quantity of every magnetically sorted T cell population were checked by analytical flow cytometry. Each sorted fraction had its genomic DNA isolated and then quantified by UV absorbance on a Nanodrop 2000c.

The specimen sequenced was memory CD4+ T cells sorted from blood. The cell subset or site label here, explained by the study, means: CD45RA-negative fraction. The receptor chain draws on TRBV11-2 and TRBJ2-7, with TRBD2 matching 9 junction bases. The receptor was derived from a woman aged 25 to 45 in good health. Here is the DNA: TGTGCCAGCAGCTCTATCCAGCGGGAGGCCCACGAGCAGTACTTC. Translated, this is CASSSIQREAHEQYF.